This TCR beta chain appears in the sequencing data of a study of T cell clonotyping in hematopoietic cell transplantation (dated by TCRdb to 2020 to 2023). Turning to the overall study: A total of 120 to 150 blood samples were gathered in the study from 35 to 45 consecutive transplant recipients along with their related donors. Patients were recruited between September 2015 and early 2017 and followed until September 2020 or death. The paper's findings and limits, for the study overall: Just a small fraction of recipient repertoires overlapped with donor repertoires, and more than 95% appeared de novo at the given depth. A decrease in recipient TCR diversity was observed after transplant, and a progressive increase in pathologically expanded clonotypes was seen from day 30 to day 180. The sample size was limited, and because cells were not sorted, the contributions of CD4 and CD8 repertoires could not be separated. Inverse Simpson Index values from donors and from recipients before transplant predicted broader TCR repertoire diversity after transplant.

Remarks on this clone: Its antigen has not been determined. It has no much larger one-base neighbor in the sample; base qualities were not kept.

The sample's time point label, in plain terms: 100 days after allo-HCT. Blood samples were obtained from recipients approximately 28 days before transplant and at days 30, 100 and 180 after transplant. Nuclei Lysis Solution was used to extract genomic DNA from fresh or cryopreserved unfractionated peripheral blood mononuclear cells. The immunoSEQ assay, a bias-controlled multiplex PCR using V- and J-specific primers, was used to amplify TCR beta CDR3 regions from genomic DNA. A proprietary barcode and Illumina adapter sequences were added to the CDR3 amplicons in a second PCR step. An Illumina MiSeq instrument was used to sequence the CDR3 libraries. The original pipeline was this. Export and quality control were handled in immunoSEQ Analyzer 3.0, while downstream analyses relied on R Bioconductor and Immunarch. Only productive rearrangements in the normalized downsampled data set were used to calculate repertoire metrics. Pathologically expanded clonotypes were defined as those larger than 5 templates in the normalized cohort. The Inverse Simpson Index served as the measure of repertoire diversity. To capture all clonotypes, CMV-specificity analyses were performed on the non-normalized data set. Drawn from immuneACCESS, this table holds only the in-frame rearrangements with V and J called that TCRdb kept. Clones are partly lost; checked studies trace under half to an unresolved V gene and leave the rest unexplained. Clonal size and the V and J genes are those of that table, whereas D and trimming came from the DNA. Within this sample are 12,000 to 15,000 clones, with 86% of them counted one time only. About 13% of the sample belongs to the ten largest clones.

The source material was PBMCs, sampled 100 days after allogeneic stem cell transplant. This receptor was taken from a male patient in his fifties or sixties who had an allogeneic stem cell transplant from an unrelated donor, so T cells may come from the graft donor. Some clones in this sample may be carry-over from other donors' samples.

CDR3 sequence: CASRNSQGPDSYEQYF. In nucleotides, the sequence is TGTGCCAGCAGGAACAGCCAAGGGCCTGACTCCTACGAGCAGTACTTC. The rearrangement joined TRBV13 to TRBJ2-7, with the D segment identity uncertain. Trimming removed 6 bases from V and 0 bases from J, leaving 18 bases between the germline ends. CDR1 and CDR2 are drawn from the germline V gene (reference sequence): PRHDT, FYEKMQ. From the cysteine up to the phenylalanine, the CDR3 has a length of 16 residues. Only CDR3 DNA is held: 48 bases, read in frame from base 1.